The clone carrying this TCR beta chain was detected once. What it recognizes is unknown. This sample is part of a study of cytomegalovirus exposure and HLA in healthy donors. Overall study findings and caveats: In a later analysis, HLA-C alleles had the fewest associated TCRs, DRB1 alleles the most.

The PCR made use of 60 Vbeta and 13 Jbeta primers. The assay was immunoSEQ multiplex PCR, and TCRdb's table has in-frame clones only and misses some. The sample yields around 62,000 clones, roughly 78% seen once. Per the germline V gene, CDR1 is KGHSH and CDR2 is LQKENI. The CDR3 runs 13 residues. The V gene end was trimmed by 3 bases and the J gene end by 5 bases; junction bases not matched to a gene: 3. The sequence was collected from a man aged 35-49 years in good health and CMV-seronegative. The chain carries TRBV18 and TRBJ2-5; TRBD1 matches at 7 bases. The specimen sequenced was PBMCs. Here the CDR3 reads CASSPTGMETQYF. The CDR3 DNA is TGTGCCAGCTCACCGACAGGGATGGAGACCCAGTACTTC.